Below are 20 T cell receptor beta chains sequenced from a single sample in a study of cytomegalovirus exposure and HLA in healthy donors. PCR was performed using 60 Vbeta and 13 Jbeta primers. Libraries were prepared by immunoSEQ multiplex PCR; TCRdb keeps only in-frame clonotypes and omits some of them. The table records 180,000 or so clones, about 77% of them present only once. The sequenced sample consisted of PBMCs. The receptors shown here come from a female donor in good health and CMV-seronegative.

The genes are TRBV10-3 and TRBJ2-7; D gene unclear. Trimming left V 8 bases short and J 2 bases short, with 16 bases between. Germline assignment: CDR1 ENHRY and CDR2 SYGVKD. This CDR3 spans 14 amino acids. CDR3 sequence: CAIATAPVAYEQYF. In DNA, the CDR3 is TGTGCCATCGCGACTGCCCCGGTGGCCTACGAGCAGTACTTC.

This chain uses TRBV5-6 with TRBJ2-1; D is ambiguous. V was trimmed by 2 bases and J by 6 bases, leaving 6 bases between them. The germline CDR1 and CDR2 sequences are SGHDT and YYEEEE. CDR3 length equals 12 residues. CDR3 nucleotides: TGTGCCAGCAGCTTTTATATCAATGAGCAGTTCTTC. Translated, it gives CASSFYINEQFF.

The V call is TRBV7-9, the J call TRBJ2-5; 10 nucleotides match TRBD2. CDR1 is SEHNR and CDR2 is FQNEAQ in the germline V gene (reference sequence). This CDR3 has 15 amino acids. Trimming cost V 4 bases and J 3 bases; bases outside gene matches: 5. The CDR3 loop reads CASSSGLAVKETQYF. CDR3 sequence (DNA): TGTGCCAGCAGCTCAGGACTAGCGGTAAAAGAGACCCAGTACTTC.

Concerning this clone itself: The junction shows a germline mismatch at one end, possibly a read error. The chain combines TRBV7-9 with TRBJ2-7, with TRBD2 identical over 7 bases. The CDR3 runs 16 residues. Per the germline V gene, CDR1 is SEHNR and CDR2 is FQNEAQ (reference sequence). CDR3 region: CSSSPRLARGAYEQYF. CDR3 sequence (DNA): TGTTCCAGCAGCCCGAGACTAGCCCGGGGGGCCTACGAGCAGTACTTC.

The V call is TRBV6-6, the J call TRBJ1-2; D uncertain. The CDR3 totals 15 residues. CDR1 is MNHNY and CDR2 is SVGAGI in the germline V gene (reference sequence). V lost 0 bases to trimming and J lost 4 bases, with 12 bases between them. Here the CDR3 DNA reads TGTGCCAGCAGTTACTCGGCGGGTCTGGGCTATGGCTACACCTTC. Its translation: CASSYSAGLGYGYTF.

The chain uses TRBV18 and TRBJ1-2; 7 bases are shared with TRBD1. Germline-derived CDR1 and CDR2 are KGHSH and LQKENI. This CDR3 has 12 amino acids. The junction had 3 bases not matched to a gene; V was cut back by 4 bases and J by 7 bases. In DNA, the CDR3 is TGTGCCAGCTCACTAACAGGGGCTGGCTACACCTTC. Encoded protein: CASSLTGAGYTF.

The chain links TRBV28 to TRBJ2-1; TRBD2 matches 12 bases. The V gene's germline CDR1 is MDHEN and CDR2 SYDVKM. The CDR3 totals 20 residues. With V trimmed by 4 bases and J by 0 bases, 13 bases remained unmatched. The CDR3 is CASSSSTSGGLETSYNEQFF. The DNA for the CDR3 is TGTGCCAGCAGTTCCTCGACTAGCGGGGGTTTAGAAACCTCCTACAATGAGCAGTTCTTC. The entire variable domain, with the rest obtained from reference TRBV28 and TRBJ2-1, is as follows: DVKVTQSSRYLVKRTGEKVFLECVQDMDHENMFWYRQDPGLGLRLIYFSYDVKMKEKGDIPEGYSVSREKKERFSLILESASTNQTSMYLCASSSSTSGGLETSYNEQFFGPGTRLTVL.

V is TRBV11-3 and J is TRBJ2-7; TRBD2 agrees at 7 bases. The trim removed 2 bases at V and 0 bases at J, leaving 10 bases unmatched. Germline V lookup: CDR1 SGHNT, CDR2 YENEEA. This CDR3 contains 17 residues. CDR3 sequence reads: CASSLRPGGLTSYEQYF. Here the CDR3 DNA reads TGTGCCAGCAGCTTAAGGCCGGGGGGTTTGACCTCCTACGAGCAGTACTTC.

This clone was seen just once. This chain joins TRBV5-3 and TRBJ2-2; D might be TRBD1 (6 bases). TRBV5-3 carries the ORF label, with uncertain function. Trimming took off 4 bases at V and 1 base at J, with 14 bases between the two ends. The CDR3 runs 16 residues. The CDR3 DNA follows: TGTGCCAGAAGCCCTCAGGGGCAGCAGAACACCGGGGAGCTGTTTTTT. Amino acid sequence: CARSPQGQQNTGELFF.

The CDR3 protein is CASSPGLLNTEAFF. Written as DNA, the CDR3 is TGTGCCAGCAGCCCGGGACTCCTGAACACTGAAGCTTTCTTT. The rearrangement uses TRBV27 and TRBJ1-1, with a tentative D call TRBD1 (5 bases). The CDR3 contains 14 residues. The germline V and J ends were trimmed by 6 bases and 0 bases, with 11 bases remaining between them. CDR1 is MNHEY and CDR2 is SMNVEV in the germline V gene (reference sequence).

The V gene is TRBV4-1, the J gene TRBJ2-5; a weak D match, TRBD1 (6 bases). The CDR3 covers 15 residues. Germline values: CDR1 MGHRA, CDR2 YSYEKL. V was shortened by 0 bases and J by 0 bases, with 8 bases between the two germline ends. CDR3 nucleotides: TGCGCCAGCAGCCAAGAAGACAGGTACCAAGAGACCCAGTACTTC. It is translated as CASSQEDRYQETQYF.

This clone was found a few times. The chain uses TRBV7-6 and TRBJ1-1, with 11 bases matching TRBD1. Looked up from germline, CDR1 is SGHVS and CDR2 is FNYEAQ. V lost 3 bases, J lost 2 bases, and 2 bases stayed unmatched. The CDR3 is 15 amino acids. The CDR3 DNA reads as TGTGCCAGCAGCTTTGGACAGGGGGCAAACACTGAAGCTTTCTTT. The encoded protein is CASSFGQGANTEAFF.

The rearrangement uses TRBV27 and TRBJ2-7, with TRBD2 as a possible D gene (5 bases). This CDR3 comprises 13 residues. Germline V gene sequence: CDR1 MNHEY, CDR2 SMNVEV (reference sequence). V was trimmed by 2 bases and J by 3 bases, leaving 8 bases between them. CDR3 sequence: CASSLQRGYEQYF. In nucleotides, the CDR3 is TGTGCCAGCAGTTTACAACGGGGCTACGAGCAGTACTTC.

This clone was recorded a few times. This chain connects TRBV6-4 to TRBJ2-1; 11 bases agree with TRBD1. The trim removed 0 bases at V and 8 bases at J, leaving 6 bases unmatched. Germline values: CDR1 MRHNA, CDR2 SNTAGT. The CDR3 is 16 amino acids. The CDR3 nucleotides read TGTGCCAGCAGTGACTCTGGGGGACAGGGGGTAGATGAGCAGTTCTTC. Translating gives CASSDSGGQGVDEQFF.

DNA for the CDR3: TGTGCCAGTAGTCGGGGGGTTCCCTACGAGCAGTACTTC. This translates into CASSRGVPYEQYF. The V and J genes are TRBV19 and TRBJ2-7; 7 bases line up with TRBD2. The junction had 3 bases not matched to a gene; V was cut back by 5 bases and J by 2 bases. Germline V gives CDR1 LNHDA, CDR2 SQIVND (reference sequence). The CDR3 is 13 amino acids.

CDR3 nucleotides: TGTGCCAGCAGTATTCTAGCGGGAGGTCGAAATGAGCAGTTCTTC. Protein sequence: CASSILAGGRNEQFF. V usage is TRBV28 and J usage is TRBJ2-1; 11 bases match TRBD2. This CDR3 is 15 amino acids long. Trimming removed 5 bases from V and 7 bases from J; junction bases left unmatched: 7. Germline V gene data show CDR1 as MDHEN and CDR2 as SYDVKM. Full variable domain (remainder filled in from reference TRBV28 and TRBJ2-1): DVKVTQSSRYLVKRTGEKVFLECVQDMDHENMFWYRQDPGLGLRLIYFSYDVKMKEKGDIPEGYSVSREKKERFSLILESASTNQTSMYLCASSILAGGRNEQFFGPGTRLTVL.

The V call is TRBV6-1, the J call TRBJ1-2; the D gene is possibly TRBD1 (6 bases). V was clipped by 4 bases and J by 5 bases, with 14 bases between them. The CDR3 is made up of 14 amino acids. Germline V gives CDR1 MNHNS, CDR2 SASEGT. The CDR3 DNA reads TGTGCCAGCAGTGGGGACCGTACAGGGTATGGCTACACCTTC. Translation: CASSGDRTGYGYTF.

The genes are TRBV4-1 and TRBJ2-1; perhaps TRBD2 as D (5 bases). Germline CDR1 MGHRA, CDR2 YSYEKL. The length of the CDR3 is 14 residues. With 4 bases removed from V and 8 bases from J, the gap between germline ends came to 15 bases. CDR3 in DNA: TGCGCCAGCAGCCTTCCGACTACCCGACATGAGCAGTTCTTC. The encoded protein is CASSLPTTRHEQFF.

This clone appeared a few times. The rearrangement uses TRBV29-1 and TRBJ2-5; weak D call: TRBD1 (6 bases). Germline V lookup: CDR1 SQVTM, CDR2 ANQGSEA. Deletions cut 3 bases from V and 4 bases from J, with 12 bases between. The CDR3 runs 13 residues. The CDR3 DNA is TGCAGCGTTGAGGGTCAGGGGACAGAGACCCAGTACTTC. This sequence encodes CSVEGQGTETQYF.

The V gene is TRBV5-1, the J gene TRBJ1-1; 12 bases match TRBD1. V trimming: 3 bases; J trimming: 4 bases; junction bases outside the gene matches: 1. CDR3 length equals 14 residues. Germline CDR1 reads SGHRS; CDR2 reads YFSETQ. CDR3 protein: CASSSGQGATEAFF. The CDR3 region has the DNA TGCGCCAGCAGCTCGGGACAGGGGGCCACTGAAGCTTTCTTT.